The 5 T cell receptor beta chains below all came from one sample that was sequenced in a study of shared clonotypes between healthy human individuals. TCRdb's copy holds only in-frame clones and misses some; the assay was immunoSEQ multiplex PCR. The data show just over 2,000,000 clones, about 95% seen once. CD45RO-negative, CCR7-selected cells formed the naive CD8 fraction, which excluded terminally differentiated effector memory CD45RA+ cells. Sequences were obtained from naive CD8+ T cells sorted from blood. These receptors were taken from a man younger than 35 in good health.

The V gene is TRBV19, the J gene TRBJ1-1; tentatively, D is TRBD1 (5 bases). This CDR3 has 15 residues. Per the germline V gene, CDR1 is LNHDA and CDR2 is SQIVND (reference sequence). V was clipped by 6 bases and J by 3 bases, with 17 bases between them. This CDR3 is CASSLRGAPDTEAFF. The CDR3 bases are TGTGCCAGTAGCCTACGGGGCGCTCCGGACACTGAAGCTTTCTTT.

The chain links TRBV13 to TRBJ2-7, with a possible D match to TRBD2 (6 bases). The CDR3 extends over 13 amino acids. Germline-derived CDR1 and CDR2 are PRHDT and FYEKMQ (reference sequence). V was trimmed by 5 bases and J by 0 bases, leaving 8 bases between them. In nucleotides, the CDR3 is TGTGCCAGCAGCAGGGAGGCCTCCTACGAGCAGTACTTC. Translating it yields CASSREASYEQYF.

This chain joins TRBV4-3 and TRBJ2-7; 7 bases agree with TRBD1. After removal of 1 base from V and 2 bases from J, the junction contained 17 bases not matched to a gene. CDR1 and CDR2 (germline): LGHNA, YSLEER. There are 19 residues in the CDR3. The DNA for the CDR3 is TGCGCCAGCAGCCAAGGACCCCTCGGGACAGACCTTGGAGCCTACGAGCAGTACTTC. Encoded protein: CASSQGPLGTDLGAYEQYF.

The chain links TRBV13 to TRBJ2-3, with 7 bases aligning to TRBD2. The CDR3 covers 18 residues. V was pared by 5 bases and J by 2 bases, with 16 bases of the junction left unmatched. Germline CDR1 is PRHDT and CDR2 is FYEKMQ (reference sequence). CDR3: CASSGRGNLADFTDTQYF. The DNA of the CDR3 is TGTGCCAGCAGCGGGCGGGGGAACCTAGCCGATTTCACAGATACGCAGTATTTT.

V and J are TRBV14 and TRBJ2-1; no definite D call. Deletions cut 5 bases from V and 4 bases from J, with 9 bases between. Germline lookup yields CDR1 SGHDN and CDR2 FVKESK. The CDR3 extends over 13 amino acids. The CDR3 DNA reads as TGTGCCAGCAGCTTAGCCGAGTACAATGAGCAGTTCTTC. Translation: CASSLAEYNEQFF.